The following is a T cell receptor (beta chain) sequence with its context. These data are taken from a study of beta chain features in type 1 diabetes. Germline CDR1 reads LGHNA; CDR2 reads YNFKEQ. V dropped 3 bases and J dropped 4; count of bases not matched to a gene: 10. CDR3 length: 16 residues. TCRB transcripts that were expressed got sequenced, as all of the isolated RNA had been reverse transcribed. Only in-frame clones appear in the TCRdb table, and some are missing; sequencing was by immunoSEQ multiplex PCR. The sample contains 150,000 to 190,000 clones, around 10% of which appear only once. This TCR came from a man younger than 35 in good health. The chain is built from TRBV4-2 and TRBJ2-7; TRBD1 agrees at 9 bases. Sequencing was performed on central memory CD4+ T cells from blood. The CDR3 protein is CASSHDPGDRVYEQYF. DNA for the CDR3: TGTGCCAGCAGCCACGACCCCGGGGACAGGGTGTACGAGCAGTACTTC.